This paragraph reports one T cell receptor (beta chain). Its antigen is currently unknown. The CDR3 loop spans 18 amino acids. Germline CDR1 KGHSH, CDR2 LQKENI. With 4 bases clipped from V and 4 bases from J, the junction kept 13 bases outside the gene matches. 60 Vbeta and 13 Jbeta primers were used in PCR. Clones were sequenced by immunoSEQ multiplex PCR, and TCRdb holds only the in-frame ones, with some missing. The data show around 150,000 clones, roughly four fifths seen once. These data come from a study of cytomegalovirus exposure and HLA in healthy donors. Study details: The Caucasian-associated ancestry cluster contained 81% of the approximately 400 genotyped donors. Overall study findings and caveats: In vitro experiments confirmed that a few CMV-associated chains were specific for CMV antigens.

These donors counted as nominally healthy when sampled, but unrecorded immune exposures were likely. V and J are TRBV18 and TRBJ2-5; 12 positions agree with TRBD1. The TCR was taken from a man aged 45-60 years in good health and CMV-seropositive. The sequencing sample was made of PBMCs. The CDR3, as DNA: TGTGCCAGCTCACGAAACCCGGGGACAGGGGGCTCAGGAGAGACCCAGTACTTC. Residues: CASSRNPGTGGSGETQYF. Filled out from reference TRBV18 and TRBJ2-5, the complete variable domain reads NAGVMQNPRHLVRRRGQEARLRCSPMKGHSHVYWYRQLPEEGLKFMVYLQKENIIDESGMPKERFSAEFPKEGPSILRIQQVVRGDSAAYFCASSRNPGTGGSGETQYFGPGTRLLVL.